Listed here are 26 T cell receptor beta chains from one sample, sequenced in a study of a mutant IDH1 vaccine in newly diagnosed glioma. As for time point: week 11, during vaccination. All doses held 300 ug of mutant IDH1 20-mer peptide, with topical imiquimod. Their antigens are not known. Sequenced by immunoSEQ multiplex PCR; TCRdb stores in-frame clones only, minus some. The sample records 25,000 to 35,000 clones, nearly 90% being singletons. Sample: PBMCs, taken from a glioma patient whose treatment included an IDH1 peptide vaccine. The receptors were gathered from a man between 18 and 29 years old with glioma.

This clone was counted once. CDR3 bases: TGCAGCGTTGGGGGAAGGACAGGGGAAAAACTGTTTTTT. Residues: CSVGGRTGEKLFF. The chain joins TRBV29-1 to TRBJ1-4; 8 bases align to TRBD1. The CDR3 sequence is 13 residues long. V lost 4 bases, J lost 8 bases, and 6 bases stayed unmatched. CDR1 is SQVTM, CDR2 ANQGSEA, per germline.

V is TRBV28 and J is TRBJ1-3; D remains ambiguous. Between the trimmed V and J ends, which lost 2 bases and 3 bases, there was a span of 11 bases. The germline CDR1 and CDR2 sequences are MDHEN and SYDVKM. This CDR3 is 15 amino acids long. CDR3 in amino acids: CASSLQQRIGNTIYF. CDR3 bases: TGTGCCAGCAGTTTACAACAGCGAATTGGAAACACCATATATTTT. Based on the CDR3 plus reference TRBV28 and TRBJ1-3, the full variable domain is DVKVTQSSRYLVKRTGEKVFLECVQDMDHENMFWYRQDPGLGLRLIYFSYDVKMKEKGDIPEGYSVSREKKERFSLILESASTNQTSMYLCASSLQQRIGNTIYFGEGSWLTVV.

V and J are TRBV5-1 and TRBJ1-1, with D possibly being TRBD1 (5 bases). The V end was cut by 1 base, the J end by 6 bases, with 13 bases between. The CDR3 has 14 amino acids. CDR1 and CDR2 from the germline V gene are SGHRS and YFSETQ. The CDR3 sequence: CASSLRQGSAEAFF. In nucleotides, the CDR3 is TGCGCCAGCAGCTTGAGGCAGGGCTCAGCTGAAGCTTTCTTT. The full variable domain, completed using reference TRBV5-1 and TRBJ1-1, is KAGVTQTPRYLIKTRGQQVTLSCSPISGHRSVSWYQQTPGQGLQFLFEYFSETQRNKGNFPGRFSGRQFSNSRSEMNVSTLELGDSALYLCASSLRQGSAEAFFGQGTRLTVV.

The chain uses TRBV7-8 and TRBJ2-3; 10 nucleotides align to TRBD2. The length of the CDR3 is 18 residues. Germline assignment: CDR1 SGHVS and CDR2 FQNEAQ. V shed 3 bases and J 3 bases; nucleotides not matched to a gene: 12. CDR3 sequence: CASSLGASGRLWTDTQYF. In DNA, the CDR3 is TGTGCCAGCAGCTTGGGGGCTAGCGGGAGACTATGGACAGATACGCAGTATTTT.

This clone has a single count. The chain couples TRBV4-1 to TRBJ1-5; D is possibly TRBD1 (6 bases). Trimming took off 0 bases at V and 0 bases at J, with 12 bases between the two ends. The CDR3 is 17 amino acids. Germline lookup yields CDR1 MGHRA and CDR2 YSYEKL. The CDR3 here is CASSQDGQLYSNQPQHF. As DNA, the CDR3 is TGCGCCAGCAGCCAAGATGGACAGCTTTATAGCAATCAGCCCCAGCATTTT.

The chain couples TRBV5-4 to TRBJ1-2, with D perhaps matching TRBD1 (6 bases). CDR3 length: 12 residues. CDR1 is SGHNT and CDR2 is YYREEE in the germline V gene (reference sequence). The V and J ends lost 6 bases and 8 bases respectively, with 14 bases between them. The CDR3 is CASKPLGGGYTF. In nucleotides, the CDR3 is TGTGCCAGCAAGCCCCTAGGGGGAGGCTACACCTTC. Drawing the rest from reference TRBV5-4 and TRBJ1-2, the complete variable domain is ETGVTQSPTHLIKTRGQQVTLRCSSQSGHNTVSWYQQALGQGPQFIFQYYREEENGRGNFPPRFSGLQFPNYSSELNVNALELDDSALYLCASKPLGGGYTFGSGTRLTVV.

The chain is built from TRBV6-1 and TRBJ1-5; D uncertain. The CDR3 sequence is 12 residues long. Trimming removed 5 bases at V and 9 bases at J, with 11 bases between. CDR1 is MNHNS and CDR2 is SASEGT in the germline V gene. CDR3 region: CASSLRVPPQHF. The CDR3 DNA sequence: TGTGCCAGCAGTCTACGGGTGCCGCCCCAGCATTTT.

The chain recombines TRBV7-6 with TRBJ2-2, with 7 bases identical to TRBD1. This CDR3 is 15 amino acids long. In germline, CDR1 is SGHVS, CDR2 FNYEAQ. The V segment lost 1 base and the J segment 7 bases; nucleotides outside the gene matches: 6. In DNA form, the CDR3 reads TGTGCCAGCAGCTTAGTAGGGGGCGACGGCGGGGAGCTGTTTTTT. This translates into CASSLVGGDGGELFF.

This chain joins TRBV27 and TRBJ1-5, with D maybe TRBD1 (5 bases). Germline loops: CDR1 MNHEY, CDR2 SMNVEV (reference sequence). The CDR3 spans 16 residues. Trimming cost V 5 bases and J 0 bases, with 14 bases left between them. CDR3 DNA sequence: TGTGCCAGCAGTGCCACAGGACTTCTTAGCAATCAGCCCCAGCATTTT. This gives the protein CASSATGLLSNQPQHF.

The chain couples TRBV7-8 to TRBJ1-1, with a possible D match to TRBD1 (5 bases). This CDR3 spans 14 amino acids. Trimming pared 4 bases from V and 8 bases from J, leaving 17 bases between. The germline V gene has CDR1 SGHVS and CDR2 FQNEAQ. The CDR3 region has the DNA TGTGCCAGCAGCTCTGGGGGAGGGTCAAGGGAAGCTTTCTTT. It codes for CASSSGGGSREAFF.

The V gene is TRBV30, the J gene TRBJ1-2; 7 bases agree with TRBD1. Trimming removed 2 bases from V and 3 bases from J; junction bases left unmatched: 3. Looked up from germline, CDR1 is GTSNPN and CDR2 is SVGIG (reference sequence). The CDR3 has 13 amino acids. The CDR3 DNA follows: TGTGCCTGGAGTTCACAGGGGTACTATGGCTACACCTTC. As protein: CAWSSQGYYGYTF.

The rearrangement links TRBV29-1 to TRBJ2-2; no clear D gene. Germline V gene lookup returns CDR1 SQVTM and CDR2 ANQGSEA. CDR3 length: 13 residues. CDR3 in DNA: TGCAGTGTCCGTTGGGGGAACACCGGGGAGCTGTTTTTT. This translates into CSVRWGNTGELFF.

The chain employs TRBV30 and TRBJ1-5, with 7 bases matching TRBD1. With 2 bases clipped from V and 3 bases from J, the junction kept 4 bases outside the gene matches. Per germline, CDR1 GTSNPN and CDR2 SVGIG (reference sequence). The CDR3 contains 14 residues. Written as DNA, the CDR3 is TGTGCCTGGAGTTCGACAGGGCTCAATCAGCCCCAGCATTTT. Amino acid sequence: CAWSSTGLNQPQHF.

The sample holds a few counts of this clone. CDR3 sequence (DNA): TGCAGCGTTGAATCGGGAGGGTCGCGATCTGAAGCTTTCTTT. Amino acid sequence: CSVESGGSRSEAFF. This chain joins TRBV29-1 and TRBJ1-1, with D uncertain. CDR3 size: 14 residues. CDR1 and CDR2 from the germline V gene are SQVTM and ANQGSEA. V was pared by 2 bases and J by 6 bases, with 16 bases between. Filled out from reference TRBV29-1 and TRBJ1-1, the complete variable domain reads SAVISQKPSRDICQRGTSLTIQCQVDSQVTMMFWYRQQPGQSLTLIATANQGSEATYESGFVIDKFPISRPNLTFSTLTVSNMSPEDSSIYLCSVESGGSRSEAFFGQGTRLTVV.

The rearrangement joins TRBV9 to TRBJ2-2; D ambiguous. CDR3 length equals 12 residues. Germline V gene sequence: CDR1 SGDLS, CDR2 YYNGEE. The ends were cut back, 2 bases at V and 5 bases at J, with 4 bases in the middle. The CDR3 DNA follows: TGTGCCAGCAGCGTCGGGACCGGGGAGCTGTTTTTT. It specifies CASSVGTGELFF.

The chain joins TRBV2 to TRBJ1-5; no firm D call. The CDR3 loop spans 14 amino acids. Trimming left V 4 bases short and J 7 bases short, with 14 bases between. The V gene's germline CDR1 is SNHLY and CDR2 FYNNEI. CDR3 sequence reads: CASSATTRRQPQHF. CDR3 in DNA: TGTGCCAGCAGTGCCACCACCCGAAGGCAGCCCCAGCATTTT.

The CDR3 loop reads CASSQEPRGDQPQHF. DNA of the CDR3: TGTGCCAGCAGCCAAGAACCCAGGGGGGATCAGCCCCAGCATTTT. The gene calls are TRBV4-2 and TRBJ1-5; 7 positions match TRBD1. Germline assignment: CDR1 LGHNA and CDR2 YNFKEQ. V lost 0 bases to trimming and J lost 5 bases; unmatched junction nucleotides: 4. This CDR3 has 15 amino acids.

For the CDR3, the DNA is TGTGCCAGCAGCTTCGGGACAGGGGAGTTCGAGCAGTACTTC. Protein: CASSFGTGEFEQYF. The rearrangement links TRBV5-6 to TRBJ2-7; 10 nucleotides match TRBD1. The CDR3 is made up of 14 amino acids. Germline CDR1 and CDR2: SGHDT and YYEEEE. Losses at the gene ends were 2 bases for V and 6 bases for J; bases not matched to a gene: 5.

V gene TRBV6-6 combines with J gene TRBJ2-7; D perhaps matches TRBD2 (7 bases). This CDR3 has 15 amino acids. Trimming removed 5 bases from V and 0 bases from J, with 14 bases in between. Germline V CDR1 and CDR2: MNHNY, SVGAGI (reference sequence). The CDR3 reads CASSGGDKPSYEQYF. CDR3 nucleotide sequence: TGTGCCAGCAGTGGGGGGGACAAACCCTCCTACGAGCAGTACTTC.

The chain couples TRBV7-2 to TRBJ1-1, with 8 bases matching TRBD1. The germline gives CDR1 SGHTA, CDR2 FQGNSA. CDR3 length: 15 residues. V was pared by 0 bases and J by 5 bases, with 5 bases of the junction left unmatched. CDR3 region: CASSLAVTGETEAFF. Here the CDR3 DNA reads TGTGCCAGCAGCTTAGCGGTGACAGGGGAAACTGAAGCTTTCTTT.

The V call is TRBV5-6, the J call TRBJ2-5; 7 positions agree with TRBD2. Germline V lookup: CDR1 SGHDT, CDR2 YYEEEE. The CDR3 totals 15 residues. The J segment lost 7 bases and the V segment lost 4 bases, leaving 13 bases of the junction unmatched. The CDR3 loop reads CASSPGTTPGGTQYF. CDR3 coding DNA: TGTGCCAGCAGCCCCGGGACCACCCCGGGGGGGACCCAGTACTTC. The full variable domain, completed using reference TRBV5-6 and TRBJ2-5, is DAGVTQSPTHLIKTRGQQVTLRCSPKSGHDTVSWYQQALGQGPQFIFQYYEEEERQRGNFPDRFSGHQFPNYSSELNVNALLLGDSALYLCASSPGTTPGGTQYFGPGTRLLVL.

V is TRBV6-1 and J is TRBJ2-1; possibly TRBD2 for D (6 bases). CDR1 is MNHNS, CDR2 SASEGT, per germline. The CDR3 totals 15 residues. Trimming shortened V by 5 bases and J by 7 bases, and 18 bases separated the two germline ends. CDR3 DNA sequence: TGTGCCAGCAGTACTGATAGCGGAAGCCTAAATGAGCAGTTCTTC. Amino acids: CASSTDSGSLNEQFF.

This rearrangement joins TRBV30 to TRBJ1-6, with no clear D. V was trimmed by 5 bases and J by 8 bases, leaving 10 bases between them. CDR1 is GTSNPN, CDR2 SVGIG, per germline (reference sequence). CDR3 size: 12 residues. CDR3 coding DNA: TGTGCCTGGTCGGAGGGAGATTCACCCCTCCACTTT. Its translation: CAWSEGDSPLHF.

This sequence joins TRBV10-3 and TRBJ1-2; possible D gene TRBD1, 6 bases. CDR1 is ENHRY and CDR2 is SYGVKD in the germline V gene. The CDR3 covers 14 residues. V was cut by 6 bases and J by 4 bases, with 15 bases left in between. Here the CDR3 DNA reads TGTGCCATCAGAAACTCTGACAGGACCTATGGCTACACCTTC. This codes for CAIRNSDRTYGYTF.

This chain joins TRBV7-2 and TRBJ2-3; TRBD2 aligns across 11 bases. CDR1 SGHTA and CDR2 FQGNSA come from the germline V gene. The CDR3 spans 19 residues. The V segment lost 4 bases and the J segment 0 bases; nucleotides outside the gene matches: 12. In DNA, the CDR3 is TGTGCCAGCAGCTCACCCGGGACTAGCGGCTCCTCTAGCACAGATACGCAGTATTTT. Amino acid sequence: CASSSPGTSGSSSTDTQYF.

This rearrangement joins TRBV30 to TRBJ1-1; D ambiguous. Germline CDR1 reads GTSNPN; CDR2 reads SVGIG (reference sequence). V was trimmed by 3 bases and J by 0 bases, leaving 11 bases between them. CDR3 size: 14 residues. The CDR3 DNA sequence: TGTGCCTGGAGCCCTCCCGGCCTGAACACTGAAGCTTTCTTT. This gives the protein CAWSPPGLNTEAFF.